Each of the 29 T cell receptor beta chains below was sequenced from the same sample in a study of blood T cell repertoires in COVID-19. This table comes from immunoSEQ multiplex PCR, and its TCRdb copy is limited to in-frame clones, with some not included. The data show around 100,000 clones, 85% seen once. Sequenced input: peripheral blood. All receptors derive from a human donor in a cohort sampled during active COVID-19.

This chain uses TRBV7-8 with TRBJ1-5; 10 nucleotides match TRBD1. Germline CDR1 and CDR2: SGHVS and FQNEAQ. This CDR3 is 15 amino acids long. With 5 bases clipped from V and 4 bases from J, the junction kept 5 bases outside the gene matches. The CDR3 loop is CASSPDRGNNQPQHF. The CDR3 coding sequence is TGTGCCAGCAGCCCGGACAGGGGGAATAATCAGCCCCAGCATTTT.

The chain employs TRBV7-2 and TRBJ2-4; 15 bases are a match to TRBD2. V lost 5 bases and J lost 0; bases outside the gene matches: 5. CDR3 size: 18 residues. Germline CDR1 is SGHTA and CDR2 is FQGNSA. CDR3 protein: CASSTGLAGGLAKNIQYF. DNA for the CDR3: TGTGCCAGCAGCACGGGACTAGCGGGGGGATTAGCCAAAAACATTCAGTACTTC.

The V gene is TRBV6-6, the J gene TRBJ1-5, with TRBD1 matching 7 bases. V gave up 5 bases and J gave up 1 base; unmatched junction bases: 2. This CDR3 contains 14 residues. The germline V gene has CDR1 MNHNY and CDR2 SVGAGI (reference sequence). The chain's CDR3 is CASSPGQSNQPQHF. CDR3 DNA sequence: TGTGCCAGCAGTCCGGGACAGAGCAATCAGCCCCAGCATTTT.

This clone was seen only once. This could be a read error, since a much larger clone is one nucleotide away. In the same sample, other DNA sequences code for this CDR3. The chain carries TRBV9 and TRBJ2-2; a weak D match, TRBD1 (5 bases). Germline V gene data show CDR1 as SGDLS and CDR2 as YYNGEE. Deletions cut 2 bases from V and 1 base from J, with 6 bases between. This CDR3 spans 14 amino acids. The chain's CDR3 is CASSVTGNTGELFF. CDR3 coding DNA: TGTGCCAGCAGCGTCACAGGGAACACCGGGGAGCTGTTTTTT.

Here the CDR3 reads CASSLVRDTQYF. DNA for the CDR3: TGCGCCAGCAGCTTGGTTCGGGATACGCAGTATTTT. The chain uses TRBV5-1 and TRBJ2-3; D remains ambiguous. The CDR3 sequence is 12 residues long. From germline, CDR1 is SGHRS and CDR2 YFSETQ. V lost 0 bases, J lost 6 bases, and 5 bases lay in between.

The V call is TRBV19, the J call TRBJ2-3, with a weak D call TRBD2 (6 bases). This CDR3 has 15 amino acids. The germline V gene has CDR1 LNHDA and CDR2 SQIVND (reference sequence). Deletions cut 7 bases from V and 1 base from J, with 15 bases between. DNA for the CDR3: TGTGCCAGTAAATCCTGGAGGGAGGGCACAGATACGCAGTATTTT. Protein product: CASKSWREGTDTQYF.

There are a few counts of this clone. DNA of the CDR3: TGCGCCAGCAGCCAAGATCCAGGGGGCGCCCGGGACACCATATATTTT. This codes for CASSQDPGGARDTIYF. This chain uses TRBV4-1 with TRBJ1-3, with TRBD1 matching over 8 bases. This CDR3 has 16 amino acids. CDR1 MGHRA and CDR2 YSYEKL come from the germline V gene. J lost 8 bases, V lost 0 bases, and 9 bases had no gene match.

The chain is built from TRBV7-2 and TRBJ1-2; 10 bases fit TRBD1. Germline CDR1 SGHTA, CDR2 FQGNSA. This CDR3 is built from 18 residues. V gave up 6 bases and J gave up 5 bases; unmatched junction bases: 18. The DNA for the CDR3 is TGTGCCAGCAGTTTTCCCTCCGGGGGTTGGGACAGGGGTTATGGCTACACCTTC. Translation: CASSFPSGGWDRGYGYTF.

The rearrangement links TRBV7-9 to TRBJ2-3, with TRBD2 matching over 7 bases. CDR3 size: 15 residues. Trimming removed 3 bases from V and 1 base from J; junction bases left unmatched: 4. Germline V gives CDR1 SEHNR, CDR2 FQNEAQ (reference sequence). CDR3 sequence (DNA): TGTGCCAGCAGCTTGTATACTAGCGGCACAGATACGCAGTATTTT. Protein: CASSLYTSGTDTQYF.

There are a few counts of this clone. The identical CDR3 is also encoded by other nucleotide sequences in the sample. Written as DNA, the CDR3 is TGTGCCAGCAGCCCTGGGACTAGCGGGATCTCCTACAATGAGCAGTTCTTC. Its protein product is CASSPGTSGISYNEQFF. V is TRBV7-3 and J is TRBJ2-1, with 13 positions matching TRBD2. The CDR3 has 17 amino acids. V shed 5 bases and J 0 bases; nucleotides not matched to a gene: 4. Per the germline V gene, CDR1 is SGHTA and CDR2 is FQGTGA.

This rearrangement joins TRBV10-3 to TRBJ2-3, with TRBD2 identical over 10 bases. This CDR3 contains 17 residues. Germline V gene sequence: CDR1 ENHRY, CDR2 SYGVKD. Trimming cost V 6 bases and J 5 bases; bases outside gene matches: 14. The CDR3 spells CAISPAAGAGGGDTQYF. CDR3 sequence (DNA): TGTGCCATCAGCCCGGCGGCCGGAGCGGGAGGGGGAGATACGCAGTATTTT.

The chain is built from TRBV6-5 and TRBJ2-7; 10 nucleotides align to TRBD1. This CDR3 region has 16 residues. The V gene end was trimmed by 0 bases and the J gene end by 11 bases; junction bases not matched to a gene: 13. From germline, CDR1 is MNHEY and CDR2 SVGAGI. CDR3 in DNA: TGTGCCAGCAGTTACTCTAGGTCGGGACAGGGGCCTCTAGAGTACTTC. Amino acid sequence: CASSYSRSGQGPLEYF.

The V call is TRBV18, the J call TRBJ2-1; TRBD2 matches at 11 bases. J lost 8 bases, V lost 1 base, and 7 bases had no gene match. Germline-derived CDR1 and CDR2 are KGHSH and LQKENI. There are 16 residues in the CDR3. CDR3 protein: CASSPLAGGPGHEQFF. In nucleotides, the CDR3 is TGTGCCAGCTCACCACTAGCGGGAGGGCCCGGCCATGAGCAGTTCTTC.

Here the CDR3 reads CASSRMGLAEYNEQFF. As DNA, the CDR3 is TGTGCCAGCAGCAGAATGGGACTAGCGGAATACAATGAGCAGTTCTTC. The chain recombines TRBV7-3 with TRBJ2-1, with 11 nucleotides matching TRBD2. Germline V gives CDR1 SGHTA, CDR2 FQGTGA. With V trimmed by 5 bases and J by 4 bases, 7 bases remained unmatched. CDR3 length equals 16 residues.

This clone was seen just once. The chain uses TRBV2 and TRBJ1-3, with a tentative D call TRBD1 (5 bases). Between the trimmed V and J ends, which lost 5 bases and 5 bases, there was a span of 13 bases. The CDR3 totals 14 residues. The V gene's germline CDR1 is SNHLY and CDR2 FYNNEI. This CDR3 is CASSNMGPRNTIYF. For the CDR3, the DNA is TGTGCCAGCAGTAACATGGGGCCCCGAAACACCATATATTTT.

J is TRBJ1-5 and V is TRBV6-2 or TRBV6-3; D may be TRBD1 (5 bases). The germline gives CDR1 MNHEY, CDR2 SVGEGT. This CDR3 has 14 residues. V was clipped by 2 bases and J by 5 bases, with 10 bases between them. CDR3 DNA sequence: TGTGCCAGCAGTTACCGGACACGCGATCAGCCCCAGCATTTT. Translated, it gives CASSYRTRDQPQHF.

The chain joins TRBV5-1 to TRBJ1-1; maybe TRBD1 (5 bases). The CDR3 is made up of 14 amino acids. Germline CDR1 reads SGHRS; CDR2 reads YFSETQ. Deletions cut 0 bases from V and 5 bases from J, with 11 bases between. CDR3 region: CASSLERGVTEAFF. The CDR3 DNA follows: TGCGCCAGCAGCTTGGAGCGGGGGGTAACTGAAGCTTTCTTT.

The chain recombines TRBV27 with TRBJ2-7; 11 nucleotides line up with TRBD1. The CDR3 length is 14 residues. Germline CDR1 MNHEY, CDR2 SMNVEV (reference sequence). The V and J ends lost 4 bases and 5 bases, in that order; junction bases with no gene match: 4. In nucleotides, the CDR3 is TGTGCCAGCAGTTGGGGGACAGGGGGGAACGAGCAGTACTTC. Its protein product is CASSWGTGGNEQYF.

This sequence joins TRBV24-1 and TRBJ2-2, with 7 bases fitting TRBD1. The CDR3 covers 16 residues. Unmatched junction bases numbered 4, after V lost 3 bases and J lost 1 base. Germline V gene lookup returns CDR1 KGHDR and CDR2 SFDVKD. The CDR3 coding sequence is TGTGCCACCAGTGATCGAAGGACAGGGAACACCGGGGAGCTGTTTTTT. As protein: CATSDRRTGNTGELFF.

This clone has only one observation. This chain links TRBV5-6 with TRBJ1-1, with 8 bases aligning to TRBD1. Germline CDR1 reads SGHDT; CDR2 reads YYEEEE. There are 14 residues in the CDR3. The trim removed 4 bases at V and 4 bases at J, leaving 6 bases unmatched. The CDR3 bases are TGTGCCAGCAGCGTGGACAGGGTAGGCACTGAAGCTTTCTTT. Its protein is CASSVDRVGTEAFF.

This chain joins TRBV28 and TRBJ1-6; D possibly corresponds to TRBD1 (5 bases). The CDR3 sequence is 14 residues long. Germline CDR1 reads MDHEN; CDR2 reads SYDVKM. V lost 7 bases and J 10 bases, leaving 17 bases between the germline ends. The CDR3 protein is CASIASGRESPLHF. As DNA, the CDR3 is TGTGCCAGCATCGCTTCAGGGAGGGAATCACCCCTCCACTTT.

The genes are TRBV4-3 and TRBJ1-4, with D perhaps matching TRBD1 (5 bases). The V and J ends lost 0 bases and 9 bases respectively, with 11 bases between them. The CDR3 has 14 amino acids. In germline, CDR1 is LGHNA, CDR2 YSLEER. CDR3 in DNA: TGCGCCAGCAGCCAAGAAAAGGACATTCAAAAACTGTTTTTT. This sequence encodes CASSQEKDIQKLFF.

The V gene is TRBV4-3, the J gene TRBJ1-2, with 9 bases that match TRBD1. This CDR3 spans 13 amino acids. The germline V gene has CDR1 LGHNA and CDR2 YSLEER. Trimming at V came to 3 bases and at J to 9 bases, leaving 5 bases not matched to a gene. The CDR3 region is CASSQDRGISYTF. As DNA, the CDR3 is TGCGCCAGCAGCCAGGACAGGGGAATTAGCTACACCTTC.

This clone came up once. The chain carries TRBV28 and TRBJ2-7, with unresolved D. This CDR3 has 11 amino acids. V lost 2 bases and J 5 bases, leaving 4 bases between the germline ends. Germline assignment: CDR1 MDHEN and CDR2 SYDVKM. CDR3 DNA sequence: TGTGCCAGCAGTTTAGTCAACGAGCAGTACTTC. This codes for CASSLVNEQYF.

The chain carries TRBV25-1 and TRBJ1-6; 9 nucleotides align to TRBD1. J gave up 9 bases and V 3 bases, and 9 bases lay outside the gene matches. CDR1 is MGHDK and CDR2 is SYGVNS in the germline V gene. The CDR3 loop spans 16 amino acids. CDR3 nucleotides: TGTGCCAGCAGTGATGCGACAGGGGGGGTGAGTTCACCCCTCCACTTT. Amino acid sequence: CASSDATGGVSSPLHF.

The rearrangement links TRBV5-4 to TRBJ2-1; D possibly corresponds to TRBD2 (6 bases). CDR3 length: 12 amino acids. Germline values: CDR1 SGHNT, CDR2 YYREEE (reference sequence). V lost 2 bases and J 10 bases, leaving 10 bases between the germline ends. In DNA form, the CDR3 reads TGTGCCAGCAGCTTACGGGGGTGGGAGCAGTTCTTC. This gives the protein CASSLRGWEQFF.

V and J are TRBV19 and TRBJ2-5; D possibly corresponds to TRBD2 (6 bases). V was cut by 10 bases and J by 3 bases, with 21 bases left in between. CDR1 and CDR2 (germline): LNHDA, SQIVND (reference sequence). This CDR3 is built from 15 residues. The CDR3 protein is CATVDGGAGKETQYF. CDR3 nucleotide sequence: TGTGCCACCGTGGACGGGGGAGCAGGGAAAGAGACCCAGTACTTC.

The chain employs TRBV19 and TRBJ2-1; 10 bases agree with TRBD1. This CDR3 has 16 amino acids. The junction had 1 base not matched to a gene; V was cut back by 0 bases and J by 2 bases. In germline, CDR1 is LNHDA, CDR2 SQIVND (reference sequence). CDR3 region: CASSIDGQGAYNEQFF. DNA for the CDR3: TGTGCCAGTAGTATAGATGGACAGGGGGCCTACAATGAGCAGTTCTTC.

This chain joins TRBV7-8 and TRBJ1-1, with a weak D call TRBD1 (6 bases). Trimming removed 0 bases at V and 6 bases at J, with 14 bases between. CDR1 is SGHVS, CDR2 FQNEAQ, per germline. This CDR3 has 15 residues. The CDR3 sequence is CASSLALGGASEAFF. The DNA of the CDR3 is TGTGCCAGCAGCTTAGCGCTAGGGGGGGCCTCTGAAGCTTTCTTT.